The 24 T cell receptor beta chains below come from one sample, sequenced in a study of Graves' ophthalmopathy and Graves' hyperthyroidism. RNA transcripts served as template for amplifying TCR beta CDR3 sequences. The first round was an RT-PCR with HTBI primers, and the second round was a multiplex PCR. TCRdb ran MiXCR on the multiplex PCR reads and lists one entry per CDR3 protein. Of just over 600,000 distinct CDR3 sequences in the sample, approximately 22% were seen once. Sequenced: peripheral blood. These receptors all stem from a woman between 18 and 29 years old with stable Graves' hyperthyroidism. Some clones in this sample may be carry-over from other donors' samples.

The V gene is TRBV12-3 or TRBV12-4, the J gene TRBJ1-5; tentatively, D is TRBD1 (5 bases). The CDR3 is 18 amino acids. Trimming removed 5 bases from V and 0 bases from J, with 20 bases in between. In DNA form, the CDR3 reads TGTGCCAGCAGTGTAGTGGGTGACAGCGGGGATAGCAATCAGCCCCAGCATTTT. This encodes CASSVVGDSGDSNQPQHF.

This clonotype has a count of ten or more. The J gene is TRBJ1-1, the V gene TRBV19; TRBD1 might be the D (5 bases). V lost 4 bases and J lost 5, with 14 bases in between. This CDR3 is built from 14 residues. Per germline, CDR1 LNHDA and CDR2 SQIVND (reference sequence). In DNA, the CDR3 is TGTGCCAGTAGTAGGGTGGACAAGGGGACTGAAGCTTTCTTT. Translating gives CASSRVDKGTEAFF.

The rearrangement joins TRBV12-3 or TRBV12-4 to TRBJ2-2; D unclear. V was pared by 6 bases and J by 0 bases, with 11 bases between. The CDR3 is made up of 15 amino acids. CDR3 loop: CASRTELANTGELFF. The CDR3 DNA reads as TGTGCCAGCAGAACAGAGCTCGCGAACACCGGGGAGCTGTTTTTT.

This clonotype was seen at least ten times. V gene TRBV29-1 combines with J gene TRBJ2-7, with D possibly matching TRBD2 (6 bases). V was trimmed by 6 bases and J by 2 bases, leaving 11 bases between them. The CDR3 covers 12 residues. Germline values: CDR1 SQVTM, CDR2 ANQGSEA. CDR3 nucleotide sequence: TGCAGCGTAAAACGGGGGACCTACGAGCAGTACTTC. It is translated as CSVKRGTYEQYF.

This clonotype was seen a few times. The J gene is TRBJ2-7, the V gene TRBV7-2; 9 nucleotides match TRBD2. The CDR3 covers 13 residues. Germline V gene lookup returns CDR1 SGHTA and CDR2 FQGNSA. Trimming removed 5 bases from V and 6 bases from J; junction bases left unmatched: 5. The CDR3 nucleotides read TGTGCCAGCAGCCTTAAGCGGGGGGCCGAGCAGTACTTC. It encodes CASSLKRGAEQYF.

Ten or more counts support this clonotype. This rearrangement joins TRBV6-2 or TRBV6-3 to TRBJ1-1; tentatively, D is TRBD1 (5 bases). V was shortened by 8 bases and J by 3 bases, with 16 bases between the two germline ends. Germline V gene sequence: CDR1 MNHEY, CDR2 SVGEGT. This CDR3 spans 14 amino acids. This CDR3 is CASSLQGPHTEAFF. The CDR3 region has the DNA TGTGCCAGCTCCCTCCAGGGCCCCCACACTGAAGCTTTCTTT.

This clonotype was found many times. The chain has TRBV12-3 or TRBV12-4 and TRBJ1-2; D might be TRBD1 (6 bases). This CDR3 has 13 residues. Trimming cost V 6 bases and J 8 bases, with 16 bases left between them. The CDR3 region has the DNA TGTGCCAGCAGGAAAGGACAGTCCGCGGGCTACACCTTC. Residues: CASRKGQSAGYTF.

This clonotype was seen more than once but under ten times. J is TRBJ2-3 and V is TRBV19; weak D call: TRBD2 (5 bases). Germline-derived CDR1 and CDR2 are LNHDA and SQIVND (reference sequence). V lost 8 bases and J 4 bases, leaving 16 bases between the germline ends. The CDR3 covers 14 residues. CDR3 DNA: TGTGCCAGTGCCCCCATCGGACTCTCAGATACGCAGTATTTT. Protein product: CASAPIGLSDTQYF.

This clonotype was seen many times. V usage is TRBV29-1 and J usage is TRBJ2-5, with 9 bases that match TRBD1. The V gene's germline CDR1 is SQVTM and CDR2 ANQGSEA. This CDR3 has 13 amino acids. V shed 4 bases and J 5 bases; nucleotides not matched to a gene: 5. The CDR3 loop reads CSVGTGVGETQYF. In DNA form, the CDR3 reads TGCAGCGTTGGGACAGGGGTCGGCGAGACCCAGTACTTC.

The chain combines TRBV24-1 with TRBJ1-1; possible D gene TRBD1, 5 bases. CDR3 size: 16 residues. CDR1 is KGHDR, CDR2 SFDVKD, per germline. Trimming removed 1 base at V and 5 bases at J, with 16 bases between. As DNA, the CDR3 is TGTGCCACCAGTGATTTTTTTAGCGGAGCAGGGACTGAAGCTTTCTTT. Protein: CATSDFFSGAGTEAFF.

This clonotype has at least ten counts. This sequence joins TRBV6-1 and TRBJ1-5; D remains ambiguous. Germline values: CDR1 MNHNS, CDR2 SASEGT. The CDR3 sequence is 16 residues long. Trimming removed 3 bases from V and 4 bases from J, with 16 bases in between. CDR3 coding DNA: TGTGCCAGCAGTGATGGGCAGGAGGATTTAAATCAGCCCCAGCATTTT. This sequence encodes CASSDGQEDLNQPQHF.

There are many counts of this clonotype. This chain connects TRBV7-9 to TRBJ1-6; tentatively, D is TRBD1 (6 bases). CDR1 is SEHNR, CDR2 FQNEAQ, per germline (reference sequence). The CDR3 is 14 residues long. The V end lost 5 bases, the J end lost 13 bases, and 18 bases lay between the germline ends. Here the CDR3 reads CASSRPGQGGPLHF. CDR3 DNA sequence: TGTGCCAGCAGCCGACCGGGACAAGGTGGTCCCCTCCACTTT.

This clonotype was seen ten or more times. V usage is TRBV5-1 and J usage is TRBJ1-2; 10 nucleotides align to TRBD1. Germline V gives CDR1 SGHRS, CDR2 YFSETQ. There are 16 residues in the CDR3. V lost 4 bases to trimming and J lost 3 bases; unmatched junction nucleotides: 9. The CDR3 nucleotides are TGCGCCAGCAGCGTCAAACCGGGACAGGGGCACTATGGCTACACCTTC. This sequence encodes CASSVKPGQGHYGYTF.

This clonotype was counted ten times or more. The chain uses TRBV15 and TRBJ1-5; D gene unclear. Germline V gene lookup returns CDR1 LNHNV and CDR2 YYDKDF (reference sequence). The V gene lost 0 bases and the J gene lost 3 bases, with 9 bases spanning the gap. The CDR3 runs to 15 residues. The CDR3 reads CATSRDKGYNQPQHF. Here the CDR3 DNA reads TGTGCCACCAGCAGAGATAAAGGGTACAATCAGCCCCAGCATTTT.

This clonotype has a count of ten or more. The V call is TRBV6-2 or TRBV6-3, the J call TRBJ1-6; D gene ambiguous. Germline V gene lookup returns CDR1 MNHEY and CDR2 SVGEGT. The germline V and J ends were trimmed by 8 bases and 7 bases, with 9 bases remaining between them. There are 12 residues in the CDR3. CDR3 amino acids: CASLDTNSPLHF. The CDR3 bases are TGTGCCAGCCTTGACACGAATTCACCCCTCCACTTT.

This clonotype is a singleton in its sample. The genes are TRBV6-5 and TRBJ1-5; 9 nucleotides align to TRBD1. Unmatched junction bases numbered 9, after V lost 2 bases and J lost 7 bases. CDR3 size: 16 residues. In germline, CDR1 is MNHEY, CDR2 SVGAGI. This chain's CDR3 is CASSYGTGKLGQPQHF. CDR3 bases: TGTGCCAGCAGTTACGGGACAGGGAAGTTAGGACAGCCCCAGCATTTT.

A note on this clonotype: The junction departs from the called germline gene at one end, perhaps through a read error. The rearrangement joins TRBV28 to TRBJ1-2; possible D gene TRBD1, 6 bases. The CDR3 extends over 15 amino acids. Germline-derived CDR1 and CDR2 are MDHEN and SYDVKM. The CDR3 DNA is TGTGCCATCAGTTTAAACCCGACAGGAATCTATGGCTACACCTTC. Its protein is CAISLNPTGIYGYTF.

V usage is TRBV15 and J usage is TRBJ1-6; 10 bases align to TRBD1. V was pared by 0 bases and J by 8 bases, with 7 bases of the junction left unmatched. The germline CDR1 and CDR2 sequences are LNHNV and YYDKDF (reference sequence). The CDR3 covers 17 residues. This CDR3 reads CATSRDYGTGEDSPLHF. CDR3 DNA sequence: TGTGCCACCAGCAGAGATTATGGGACAGGGGAGGATTCACCCCTCCACTTT.

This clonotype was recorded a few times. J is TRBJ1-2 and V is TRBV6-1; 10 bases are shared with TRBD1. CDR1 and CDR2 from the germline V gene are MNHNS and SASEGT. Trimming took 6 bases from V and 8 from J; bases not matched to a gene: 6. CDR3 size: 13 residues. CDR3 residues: CASRADRGRGYTF. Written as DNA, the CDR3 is TGTGCCAGCAGAGCTGACAGGGGGCGCGGCTACACCTTC.

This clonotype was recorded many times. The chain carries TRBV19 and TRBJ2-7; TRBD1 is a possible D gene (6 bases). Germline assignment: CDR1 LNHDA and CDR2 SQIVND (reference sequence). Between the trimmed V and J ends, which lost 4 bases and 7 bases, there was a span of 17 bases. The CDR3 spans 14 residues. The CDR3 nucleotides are TGTGCCAGTAGTAATCCCGGGACACCATGGGAGCAGTACTTC. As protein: CASSNPGTPWEQYF.

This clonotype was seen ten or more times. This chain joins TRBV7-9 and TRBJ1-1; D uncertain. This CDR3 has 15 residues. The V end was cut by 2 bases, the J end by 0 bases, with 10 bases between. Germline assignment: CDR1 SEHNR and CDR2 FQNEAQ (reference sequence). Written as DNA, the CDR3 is TGTGCCAGCAGCTTATGGGCAGACATGAACACTGAAGCTTTCTTT. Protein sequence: CASSLWADMNTEAFF.

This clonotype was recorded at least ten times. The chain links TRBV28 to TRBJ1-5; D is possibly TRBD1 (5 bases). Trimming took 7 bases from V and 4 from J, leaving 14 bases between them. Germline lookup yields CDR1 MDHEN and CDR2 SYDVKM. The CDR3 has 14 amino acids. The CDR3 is CASNPRTSNQPQHF. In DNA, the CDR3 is TGTGCCAGCAACCCCCGGACAAGTAATCAGCCCCAGCATTTT.

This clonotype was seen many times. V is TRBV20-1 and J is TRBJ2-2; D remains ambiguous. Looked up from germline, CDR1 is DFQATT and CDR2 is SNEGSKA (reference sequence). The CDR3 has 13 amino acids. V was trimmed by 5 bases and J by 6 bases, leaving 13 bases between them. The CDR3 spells CSALPGRSGELFF. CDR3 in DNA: TGCAGTGCTCTCCCCGGACGGTCCGGGGAGCTGTTTTTT.

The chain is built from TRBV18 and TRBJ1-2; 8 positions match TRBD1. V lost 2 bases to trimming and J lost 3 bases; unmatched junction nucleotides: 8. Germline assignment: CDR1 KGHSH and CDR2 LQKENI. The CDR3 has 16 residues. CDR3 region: CASSPSETGVHYGYTF. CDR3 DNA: TGTGCCAGCTCACCAAGTGAGACAGGGGTGCACTATGGCTACACCTTC.